Listed below are T cell receptor beta chains from one sample, sequenced in a study of blood T cell repertoires in COVID-19. Sequencing was performed with immunoSEQ multiplex PCR; in TCRdb, only in-frame clones are kept and a portion is missing. Of 50,000 to 80,000 clones in the sample, approximately 92% were seen once. The sequenced material came from peripheral blood. Receptor source: an elderly woman with active COVID-19. CDR3s include the opening cysteine and the closing phenylalanine or tryptophan. The order of the fields is CDR3 protein, CDR3 DNA, J gene, clone size, V gene, D gene. D genes are given only for firm matches. Part of the rows lack a size; the others show once, few, many or a class for expanded clones.

cdr3_aa: CASSESAGVLAPLHF
cdr3_nt: TGTGCCAGCAGTGAATCAGCGGGGGTTTTAGCACCCCTCCACTTT
j_call: TRBJ1-6
clone_size: -
v_call: TRBV6-1
d_call: -

cdr3_aa: CASHEENTGELFF
cdr3_nt: TGTGCCTCGCATGAGGAGAACACCGGGGAGCTGTTTTTT
j_call: TRBJ2-2
clone_size: once
v_call: TRBV6-5
d_call: -

cdr3_aa: CASSLDGNTGNTIYF
cdr3_nt: TGCGCCAGCAGCTTGGACGGGAACACTGGAAACACCATATATTTT
j_call: TRBJ1-3
clone_size: -
v_call: TRBV5-1
d_call: -

cdr3_aa: CSASPRPPGTEAFF
cdr3_nt: TGCAGTGCTAGTCCCAGGCCCCCGGGGACTGAAGCTTTCTTT
j_call: TRBJ1-1
clone_size: -
v_call: TRBV20-1
d_call: -

cdr3_aa: CASRAGSSGGELFF
cdr3_nt: TGTGCCAGCAGGGCCGGGTCCTCGGGTGGGGAGCTGTTTTTT
j_call: TRBJ2-2
clone_size: -
v_call: TRBV2
d_call: -

cdr3_aa: CASSVGTDTQYF
cdr3_nt: TGCGCCAGCAGTGTAGGCACAGATACGCAGTATTTT
j_call: TRBJ2-3
clone_size: few
v_call: TRBV10-2
d_call: -

cdr3_aa: CASSPGTGWGVYGYTF
cdr3_nt: TGTGCCAGCAGCCCTGGGACAGGGTGGGGTGTCTATGGCTACACCTTC
j_call: TRBJ1-2
clone_size: -
v_call: TRBV7-9
d_call: TRBD1

cdr3_aa: CASSFTGGGEQYF
cdr3_nt: TGTGCCAGCAGTTTTACAGGGGGCGGTGAGCAGTACTTC
j_call: TRBJ2-7
clone_size: -
v_call: TRBV12-3/TRBV12-4
d_call: TRBD1

cdr3_aa: CASNQGAFTGELFF
cdr3_nt: TGTGCCAGCAACCAAGGGGCTTTCACCGGGGAGCTGTTTTTT
j_call: TRBJ2-2
clone_size: few
v_call: TRBV7-8
d_call: -

cdr3_aa: CASTSGHTSNEKLFF
cdr3_nt: TGTGCCAGTACCTCCGGACATACTTCTAATGAAAAACTGTTTTTT
j_call: TRBJ1-4
clone_size: -
v_call: TRBV19
d_call: -

cdr3_aa: CASSPRISGGAHPQHF
cdr3_nt: TGTGCCAGCAGCCCCCGGATCTCGGGCGGGGCTCATCCCCAGCATTTT
j_call: TRBJ1-5
clone_size: -
v_call: TRBV5-8
d_call: -

cdr3_aa: CASSYPGGSSGNTIYF
cdr3_nt: TGTGCCAGCAGCTACCCCGGAGGGAGCTCTGGAAACACCATATATTTT
j_call: TRBJ1-3
clone_size: -
v_call: TRBV5-6
d_call: -

cdr3_aa: CASSYRGQGRELFF
cdr3_nt: TGTGCCAGCAGCTACCGGGGACAGGGCAGGGAGCTGTTTTTT
j_call: TRBJ2-2
clone_size: -
v_call: TRBV2
d_call: TRBD1

cdr3_aa: CASSPDRGDTQYF
cdr3_nt: TGTGCCAGCAGTCCCGACAGGGGAGATACGCAGTATTTT
j_call: TRBJ2-3
clone_size: -
v_call: TRBV6-5
d_call: TRBD1

cdr3_aa: CASSLDDRAGTDTQYF
cdr3_nt: TGCGCCAGCAGCTTGGATGACAGGGCCGGCACAGATACGCAGTATTTT
j_call: TRBJ2-3
clone_size: -
v_call: TRBV5-1
d_call: TRBD1

cdr3_aa: CASSVGIDREAAKNIQYF
cdr3_nt: TGTGCCAGCAGCGTAGGGATTGACAGGGAGGCGGCCAAAAACATTCAGTACTTC
j_call: TRBJ2-4
clone_size: -
v_call: TRBV9
d_call: -

cdr3_aa: CASSLTYWTETSTNEKLFF
cdr3_nt: TGTGCCAGCAGCTTGACTTATTGGACAGAGACCTCAACTAATGAAAAACTGTTTTTT
j_call: TRBJ1-4
clone_size: -
v_call: TRBV7-2
d_call: -